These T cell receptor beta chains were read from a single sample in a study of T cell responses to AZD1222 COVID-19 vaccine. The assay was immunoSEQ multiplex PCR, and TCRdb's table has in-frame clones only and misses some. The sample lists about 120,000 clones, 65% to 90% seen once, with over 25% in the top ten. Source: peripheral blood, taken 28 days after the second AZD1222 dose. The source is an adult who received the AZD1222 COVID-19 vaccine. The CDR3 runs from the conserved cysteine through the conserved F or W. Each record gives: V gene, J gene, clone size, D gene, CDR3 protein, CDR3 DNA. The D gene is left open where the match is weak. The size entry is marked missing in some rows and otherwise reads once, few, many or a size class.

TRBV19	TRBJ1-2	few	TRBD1	CASSSTLGQGVYGYTF	TGTGCCAGTAGTTCCACCCTTGGACAGGGGGTATATGGCTACACCTTC
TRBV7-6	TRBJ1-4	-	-	CASRGDGEKLFF	TGTGCCAGCAGGGGAGATGGTGAAAAACTGTTTTTT
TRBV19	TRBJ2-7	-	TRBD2	CASSIEAGFSYEQYF	TGTGCCAGTAGTATTGAAGCGGGGTTTTCCTACGAGCAGTACTTC
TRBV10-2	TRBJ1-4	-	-	CASTGGTNEKLFF	TGCGCCAGCACGGGGGGCACTAATGAAAAACTGTTTTTT
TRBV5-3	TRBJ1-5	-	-	CARSHVGDNQPQHF	TGTGCCAGAAGCCATGTGGGTGACAATCAGCCCCAGCATTTT
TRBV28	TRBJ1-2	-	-	CASSRGNGFGGYTF	TGTGCCAGCAGCCGTGGGAACGGCTTTGGTGGCTACACCTTC
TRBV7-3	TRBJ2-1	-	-	CASSSGGTPYNEQFF	TGTGCCAGCAGCTCCGGAGGAACTCCCTACAATGAGCAGTTCTTC
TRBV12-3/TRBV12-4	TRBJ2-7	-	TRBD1	CASSWDSAYEQYF	TGTGCCAGCAGTTGGGACAGCGCCTACGAGCAGTACTTC
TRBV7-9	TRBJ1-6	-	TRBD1	CASSRTGTDNSPLHF	TGTGCCAGCAGCCGTACCGGGACAGATAATTCACCCCTCCACTTT
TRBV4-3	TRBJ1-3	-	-	CASSQDGTSYSGNTIYF	TGCGCCAGCAGCCAAGATGGGACAAGTTACTCTGGAAACACCATATATTTT